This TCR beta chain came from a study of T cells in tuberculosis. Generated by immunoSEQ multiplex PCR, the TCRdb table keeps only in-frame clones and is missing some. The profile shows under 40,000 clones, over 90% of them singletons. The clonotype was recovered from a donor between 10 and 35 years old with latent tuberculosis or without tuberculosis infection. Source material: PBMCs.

The CDR3 here is CASTRGWDSYEQYF. For the CDR3, the DNA is TGTGCCAGCACTAGAGGGTGGGACTCCTACGAGCAGTACTTC. The J gene is TRBJ2-7, the V gene TRBV6-5, with D possibly TRBD2 on 5 matching bases. The CDR3 is 14 residues long. With 7 bases removed from V and 0 bases from J, the gap between germline ends came to 13 bases. CDR1 and CDR2 from the germline V gene are MNHEY and SVGAGI.